The 10 T cell receptor beta chains below come from one sample, sequenced in a study of T-cell reconstitution after alpha-beta-depleted transplantation in children. The study's findings and limits: One year after transplant, T-cell counts and diversity came mostly from newly produced T cells.

Which antigens these TCRs recognize remains unknown. Unique molecular identifiers featured in how the TCRbeta library was prepared. TCRdb ran MiXCR on the PCR reads and lists one entry per CDR3 protein. The data contain some 300,000 distinct CDR3 sequences, 6.5% to 9% of them singletons. Material: peripheral blood, obtained 360 days after TCRalphabeta/CD19-depleted stem cell transplant. Receptors were obtained from a female patient aged 2 to 10 who had a stem cell transplant for Fanconi anemia, so the T cells may come from the graft donor.

This clonotype was counted ten times or more. Because the CDR3's place on the DNA is in doubt, the DNA is left out and the CDR3 is given as listed by TCRdb. The rearrangement links TRBV28 to TRBJ2-5; TRBD1 reflects the table's D call only, with no check against the DNA. In germline, CDR1 is MDHEN, CDR2 SYDVKM. The CDR3 totals 17 residues, both ends included. The CDR3 spells CASSFLWTGNSQETQYF.

This chain uses TRBV30 with TRBJ2-3; TRBD1 might be the D (8 bases). The CDR3 length is 15 residues. Germline V lookup: CDR1 GTSNPN, CDR2 SVGIG (reference sequence). V dropped 5 bases and J dropped 2 bases, with 17 bases sitting between them. CDR3 sequence: CAWVKDRDYTDTQYF. In nucleotides, the CDR3 is TGTGCCTGGGTTAAGGACAGGGACTACACAGATACGCAGTATTTT.

This clonotype was found many times. The J gene is TRBJ1-4, the V gene TRBV15, with 9 bases that match TRBD1. The CDR3 sequence is 13 residues long. Per germline, CDR1 LNHNV and CDR2 YYDKDF (reference sequence). J lost 6 bases, V lost 8 bases, and 4 bases had no gene match. The CDR3 DNA follows: TGTGCCACCGGACAGGGGTATTATGAAAAACTGTTTTTT. It codes for CATGQGYYEKLFF.

In this sample, this clonotype turned up a few times. The chain has TRBV29-1 and TRBJ1-2, with D tentatively TRBD1 (6 bases). V was pared by 4 bases and J by 8 bases, with 14 bases between. Germline CDR1 and CDR2: SQVTM and ANQGSEA. The CDR3 extends over 12 amino acids. This CDR3 is CSVASRGEGYTF. The CDR3 DNA is TGCAGCGTTGCAAGCAGGGGTGAAGGCTACACCTTC.

This clonotype was recorded many times. This sequence joins TRBV4-1 and TRBJ2-1; 12 nucleotides match TRBD2. The V gene's germline CDR1 is MGHRA and CDR2 YSYEKL. J gave up 4 bases and V 8 bases, and 3 bases lay outside the gene matches. The CDR3 length is 14 residues. CDR3 sequence: CASRLAGEYNEQFF. CDR3 nucleotides: TGCGCCAGCCGACTAGCGGGGGAATACAATGAGCAGTTCTTC.

The chain carries TRBV11-1 and TRBJ2-2; tentatively, D is TRBD2 (5 bases). CDR1 is SGHAT, CDR2 FQDESV, per germline (reference sequence). This CDR3 is built from 17 residues. V gave up 5 bases and J gave up 3 bases, with 19 bases separating them. The CDR3 loop reads CASSPRGSAVYTGELFF. The CDR3 DNA is TGTGCCAGCAGCCCGCGTGGTAGCGCAGTATACACCGGGGAGCTGTTTTTT.

This clonotype was seen repeatedly, ten times or more. This chain joins TRBV12-3 or TRBV12-4 and TRBJ1-4; D remains unclear. V gave up 5 bases and J gave up 8 bases, with 9 bases separating them. The CDR3 has 12 amino acids. The CDR3 protein is CASSIEGEKLFF. DNA of the CDR3: TGTGCCAGCAGTATAGAGGGCGAAAAACTGTTTTTT.

This clonotype was seen at least ten times. V is TRBV6-5 and J is TRBJ2-1; 8 nucleotides align to TRBD2. J was trimmed by 9 bases and V by 0 bases; bases with no gene match: 1. Germline loops: CDR1 MNHEY, CDR2 SVGAGI. The CDR3 is made up of 13 amino acids. In nucleotides, the CDR3 is TGTGCCAGCAGTTACTCCCGGGGGGGTGAGCAGTTCTTC. Its protein is CASSYSRGGEQFF.

This clonotype was counted many times. This chain uses TRBV6-1 with TRBJ2-1; TRBD1 aligns across 8 bases. The CDR3 sequence is 15 residues long. The V and J ends lost 6 bases and 6 bases, in that order; junction bases with no gene match: 10. Germline-derived CDR1 and CDR2 are MNHNS and SASEGT. The CDR3 region is CASSLDRVVANEQFF. DNA of the CDR3: TGTGCCAGCAGCCTGGACAGGGTGGTGGCCAATGAGCAGTTCTTC.

This clonotype has a handful of counts. The V call is TRBV7-9, the J call TRBJ1-4, with 9 bases fitting TRBD1. In germline, CDR1 is SEHNR, CDR2 FQNEAQ (reference sequence). This CDR3 comprises 14 residues. J gave up 4 bases and V 4 bases, and 1 base lay outside the gene matches. The CDR3 bases are TGTGCCAGCAGCTGGACAGGGGATAATGAAAAACTGTTTTTT. It translates to CASSWTGDNEKLFF.